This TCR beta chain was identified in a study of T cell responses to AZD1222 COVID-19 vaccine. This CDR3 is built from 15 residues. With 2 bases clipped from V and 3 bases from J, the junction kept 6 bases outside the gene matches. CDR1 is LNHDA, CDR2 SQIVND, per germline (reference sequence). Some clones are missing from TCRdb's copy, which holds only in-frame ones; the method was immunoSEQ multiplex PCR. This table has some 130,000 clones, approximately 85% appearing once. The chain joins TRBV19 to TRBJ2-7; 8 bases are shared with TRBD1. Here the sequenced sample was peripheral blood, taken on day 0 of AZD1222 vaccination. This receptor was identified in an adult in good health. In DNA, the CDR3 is TGTGCCAGTAGTATATCCGGGACAGGTGGCTACGAGCAGTACTTC. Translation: CASSISGTGGYEQYF.